Presented here are 21 T cell receptor beta chains from one specimen sequenced in a study of blood T cells in healthy people across ages. Then a second PCR, running roughly 7 to 11 cycles, was carried out with a sample-barcoded 5' primer and a J-beta primer mix. TCRdb processed the 5' RACE reads anew with MiXCR; each CDR3 protein has one entry. The sample holds approximately 830,000 distinct CDR3 sequences, approximately 65% seen once. Sequenced input: blood. The receptors here all came from a man aged 25-40 years in good health.

V and J are TRBV28 and TRBJ1-5; no definite D call. This CDR3 contains 19 residues. Trimming took off 1 base at V and 4 bases at J, with 23 bases between the two ends. Germline CDR1 and CDR2: MDHEN and SYDVKM. The CDR3 reads CASSLSTVTSGPYNQPQHF. CDR3 bases: TGTGCCAGCAGTTTATCAACTGTAACTTCCGGGCCCTATAATCAGCCCCAGCATTTT. The full variable domain, completed using reference TRBV28 and TRBJ1-5, is DVKVTQSSRYLVKRTGEKVFLECVQDMDHENMFWYRQDPGLGLRLIYFSYDVKMKEKGDIPEGYSVSREKKERFSLILESASTNQTSMYLCASSLSTVTSGPYNQPQHFGDGTRLSIL.

This clonotype was counted a few times. This sequence joins TRBV7-8 and TRBJ2-7, with TRBD2 as a possible D gene (6 bases). Germline CDR1 reads SGHVS; CDR2 reads FQNEAQ. The CDR3 sequence is 14 residues long. Trimming pared 10 bases from V and 0 bases from J, leaving 16 bases between. The CDR3 nucleotides are TGTGCCACCAGACCTGGGGGAGGCTCCTACGAGCAGTACTTC. Translation: CATRPGGGSYEQYF.

The genes are TRBV12-3 or TRBV12-4 and TRBJ1-5, with a possible D match to TRBD1 (5 bases). V lost 7 bases and J 7 bases, leaving 17 bases between the germline ends. The CDR3 is made up of 14 amino acids. CDR3 protein: CASILGGSGQPQHF. The DNA for the CDR3 is TGTGCCAGCATATTGGGGGGTAGCGGCCAGCCCCAGCATTTT.

The table lists this clonotype with a few counts. The chain uses TRBV20-1 and TRBJ2-2; 8 bases match TRBD2. The V segment lost 3 bases and the J segment 4 bases; nucleotides outside the gene matches: 7. The CDR3 has 15 amino acids. Germline-derived CDR1 and CDR2 are DFQATT and SNEGSKA (reference sequence). The CDR3 region is CSASDSGGPTGELFF. The CDR3 DNA follows: TGCAGTGCTAGTGACTCGGGGGGGCCCACCGGGGAGCTGTTTTTT.

The rearrangement joins TRBV7-2 to TRBJ2-7, with 9 bases matching TRBD2. This CDR3 spans 15 amino acids. The germline V gene has CDR1 SGHTA and CDR2 FQGNSA. Trimming removed 2 bases from V and 2 bases from J; junction bases left unmatched: 4. The CDR3 region has the DNA TGTGCCAGCAGCTTACTCTCTAGCGGGACCTACGAGCAGTACTTC. Residues: CASSLLSSGTYEQYF.

Here the CDR3 reads CSASYSGTGSYEQYF. The CDR3 nucleotides read TGCAGTGCTAGTTACTCCGGGACAGGGTCCTACGAGCAGTACTTC. This rearrangement joins TRBV20-1 to TRBJ2-7; 9 bases align to TRBD1. Trimming removed 3 bases from V and 1 base from J; junction bases left unmatched: 7. The CDR3 extends over 15 amino acids. Germline V gene lookup returns CDR1 DFQATT and CDR2 SNEGSKA (reference sequence).

The genes are TRBV6-1 and TRBJ2-1, with a weak D call TRBD1 (5 bases). Per the germline V gene, CDR1 is MNHNS and CDR2 is SASEGT. CDR3 size: 13 residues. V was shortened by 0 bases and J by 10 bases, with 10 bases between the two germline ends. The CDR3 sequence is CASSEATEGEQFF. CDR3 in DNA: TGTGCCAGCAGTGAAGCGACAGAAGGCGAGCAGTTCTTC.

This clonotype occurred a few times. This chain links TRBV3-1 with TRBJ2-5; no clear D gene. The J call may be incorrect, as the DNA end agrees better with TRBJ2-7. Looked up from germline, CDR1 is LGHDT and CDR2 is YNNKEL (reference sequence). The CDR3 spans 14 residues. In nucleotides, the CDR3 is TGTGCCAGCAGCCAGTCTCAAGGCACCTACGAGCAGTACTTC. Amino acid sequence: CASSQSQGTYEQYF.

This sequence joins TRBV20-1 and TRBJ2-7, with TRBD1 matching over 12 bases. V shed 5 bases and J 5 bases; nucleotides not matched to a gene: 4. This CDR3 spans 13 amino acids. CDR1 and CDR2 from the germline V gene are DFQATT and SNEGSKA (reference sequence). The DNA of the CDR3 is TGCAGTGCTCCCGGGACAGGGGGCGACGAGCAGTACTTC. It encodes CSAPGTGGDEQYF.

Here the CDR3 DNA reads TGTGCCAGCAGCTTGGAGAAGAATCAGCCCCAGCATTTT. Translating it yields CASSLEKNQPQHF. The rearrangement uses TRBV7-2 and TRBJ1-5; no reliable D call. Germline V CDR1 and CDR2: SGHTA, FQGNSA. Trimming left V 3 bases short and J 4 bases short, with 7 bases between. There are 13 residues in the CDR3.

The chain joins TRBV4-3 to TRBJ2-7; a possible D gene is TRBD2 (5 bases). In germline, CDR1 is LGHNA, CDR2 YSLEER. The CDR3 has 14 residues. V lost 3 bases to trimming and J lost 7 bases, with 16 bases between them. The CDR3 DNA follows: TGCGCCAGCAGCCAGACGGGATCCTCCCGTGAGCAGTACTTC. As protein: CASSQTGSSREQYF.

The rearrangement links TRBV7-2 to TRBJ1-2; TRBD1 aligns across 9 bases. The trim removed 5 bases at V and 6 bases at J, leaving 4 bases unmatched. The CDR3 runs 13 residues. CDR1 and CDR2 (germline): SGHTA, FQGNSA. The CDR3 is CASSRGQGDGYTF. Written as DNA, the CDR3 is TGTGCCAGCAGCCGGGGACAGGGAGATGGCTACACCTTC.

This clonotype has just a few counts. The chain links TRBV7-9 to TRBJ2-3; no clear D. V gave up 2 bases and J gave up 1 base, with 10 bases separating them. Looked up from germline, CDR1 is SEHNR and CDR2 is FQNEAQ (reference sequence). The CDR3 extends over 15 amino acids. DNA for the CDR3: TGTGCCAGCAGCTTAACTCCCGGGCGCACAGATACGCAGTATTTT. Translated: CASSLTPGRTDTQYF.

V usage is TRBV7-2 and J usage is TRBJ1-5, with D unclear. Trimming took 2 bases from V and 7 from J, leaving 15 bases between them. CDR1 is SGHTA and CDR2 is FQGNSA in the germline V gene. There are 15 residues in the CDR3. The CDR3 bases are TGTGCCAGCAGCTTAATTGGCGACGGCGCACAGCCCCAGCATTTT. The encoded protein is CASSLIGDGAQPQHF. Together with reference TRBV7-2 and TRBJ1-5, the CDR3 gives the full variable domain: GAGVSQSPSNKVTEKGKDVELRCDPISGHTALYWYRQSLGQGLEFLIYFQGNSAPDKSGLPSDRFSAERTGGSVSTLTIQRTQQEDSAVYLCASSLIGDGAQPQHFGDGTRLSIL.

The rearrangement uses TRBV9 and TRBJ2-3; D not certain. The germline CDR1 and CDR2 sequences are SGDLS and YYNGEE. The V end was cut by 0 bases, the J end by 3 bases, with 11 bases between. The CDR3 loop spans 15 amino acids. This CDR3 is CASSVVAWSTDTQYF. The CDR3 region has the DNA TGTGCCAGCAGCGTAGTTGCTTGGAGTACAGATACGCAGTATTTT. Filled out from reference TRBV9 and TRBJ2-3, the complete variable domain reads DSGVTQTPKHLITATGQRVTLRCSPRSGDLSVYWYQQSLDQGLQFLIQYYNGEERAKGNILERFSAQQFPDLHSELNLSSLELGDSALYFCASSVVAWSTDTQYFGPGTRLTVL.

A single count supports this clonotype. V is TRBV7-2 and J is TRBJ1-6; D gene unclear. V was shortened by 3 bases and J by 3 bases, with 15 bases between the two germline ends. CDR3 size: 17 residues. The germline V gene has CDR1 SGHTA and CDR2 FQGNSA. This CDR3 reads CASSFFADVGYNSPLHF. The CDR3 DNA reads as TGTGCCAGCAGCTTCTTTGCGGACGTAGGCTATAATTCACCCCTCCACTTT.

The chain is built from TRBV20-1 and TRBJ2-7; D tentatively fits TRBD1 or TRBD2 (5 bases each). The CDR3 has 15 amino acids. Trimming cost V 3 bases and J 1 base, with 16 bases left between them. Germline V gene lookup returns CDR1 DFQATT and CDR2 SNEGSKA (reference sequence). The CDR3 DNA reads as TGCAGTGCTAGCCCCGGGACGACTACTTCCTACGAGCAGTACTTC. This codes for CSASPGTTTSYEQYF.

The CDR3 spells CSAPRPPFNTEAFF. The DNA of the CDR3 is TGCAGCGCCCCTCGCCCCCCTTTTAACACTGAAGCTTTCTTT. The V gene is TRBV29-1, the J gene TRBJ1-1; no definite D call. V lost 7 bases and J 2 bases, leaving 17 bases between the germline ends. Germline assignment: CDR1 SQVTM and CDR2 ANQGSEA. The CDR3 is made up of 14 amino acids. Filled out from reference TRBV29-1 and TRBJ1-1, the complete variable domain reads SAVISQKPSRDICQRGTSLTIQCQVDSQVTMMFWYRQQPGQSLTLIATANQGSEATYESGFVIDKFPISRPNLTFSTLTVSNMSPEDSSIYLCSAPRPPFNTEAFFGQGTRLTVV.

The genes are TRBV10-3 and TRBJ2-7, with a tentative D call TRBD1 (5 bases). The DNA end is a closer match to TRBJ2-5, so the J assignment may be wrong. There are 15 residues in the CDR3. The germline CDR1 and CDR2 sequences are ENHRY and SYGVKD. Here the CDR3 DNA reads TGTGCCATCAGTGATTCAACAGGCAGAAGGGAGACCCAGTACTTC. It yields the protein CAISDSTGRRETQYF.

This clonotype appeared a few times. CDR3 coding DNA: TGTGCCATCACTTTAGGCGGCGGAACCACAGATACGCAGTATTTT. Translated: CAITLGGGTTDTQYF. The chain employs TRBV10-3 and TRBJ2-3; D is unclear. This CDR3 contains 15 residues. Trimming removed 7 bases at V and 2 bases at J, with 16 bases between. CDR1 and CDR2 (germline): ENHRY, SYGVKD.

V usage is TRBV20-1 and J usage is TRBJ2-7, with D possibly being TRBD1 (7 bases). Trimming took 3 bases from V and 4 from J, leaving 16 bases between them. There are 14 residues in the CDR3. Germline CDR1 DFQATT, CDR2 SNEGSKA (reference sequence). CDR3 in DNA: TGCAGTGCTAGTGAGGGGCAGGGGGGTTACGAGCAGTACTTC. Translated, it gives CSASEGQGGYEQYF.